The source of this TCR beta chain is a study of Graves' ophthalmopathy and Graves' hyperthyroidism. Beta-chain TCR CDR3 regions were amplified from RNA transcripts. First-round RT-PCR used HTBI primers; second-round multiplex PCR followed. TCRdb used MiXCR to reprocess the multiplex PCR reads, holding one entry per CDR3 protein. There are roughly 1.1 million distinct CDR3 sequences in the sample; 35% to 40% occur only once, and more than 9.5% lies in the top ten. This clonotype was recorded many times. Diagnosis relied on clinical symptoms, serum thyroxine, TRAb, thyroid ultrasound and orbital computed tomography. The CDR3 sequence is 16 residues long. Trimming left V 0 bases short and J 1 base short, with 13 bases between. Germline assignment: CDR1 LNHNV and CDR2 YYDKDF (reference sequence).

This chain joins TRBV15 and TRBJ2-7, with D possibly being TRBD2 (7 bases). The sequenced material came from peripheral blood or thyroid tissue (not recorded which). This clonotype was sampled from an adult man with Graves' hyperthyroidism. In DNA, the CDR3 is TGTGCCACCAGCAGAGAAGGGGGGGGCGGTTCCTACGAGCAGTACTTC. It specifies CATSREGGGGSYEQYF.